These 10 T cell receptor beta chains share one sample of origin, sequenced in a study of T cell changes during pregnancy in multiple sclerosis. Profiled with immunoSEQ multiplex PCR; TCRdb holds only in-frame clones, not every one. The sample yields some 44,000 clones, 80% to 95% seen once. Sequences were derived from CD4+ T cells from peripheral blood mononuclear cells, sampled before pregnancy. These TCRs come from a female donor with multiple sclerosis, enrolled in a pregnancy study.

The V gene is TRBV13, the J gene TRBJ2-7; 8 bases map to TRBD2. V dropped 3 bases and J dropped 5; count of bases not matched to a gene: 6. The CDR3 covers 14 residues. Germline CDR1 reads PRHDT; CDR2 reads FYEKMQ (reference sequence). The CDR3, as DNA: TGTGCCAGCAGCTTGGGACTAGAAGGTGACGAGCAGTACTTC. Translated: CASSLGLEGDEQYF.

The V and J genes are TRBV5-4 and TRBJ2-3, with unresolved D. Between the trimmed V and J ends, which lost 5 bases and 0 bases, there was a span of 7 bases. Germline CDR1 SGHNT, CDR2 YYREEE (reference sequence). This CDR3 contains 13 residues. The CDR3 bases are TGTGCCAGCAGTCCCGGGAGCACAGATACGCAGTATTTT. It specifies CASSPGSTDTQYF.

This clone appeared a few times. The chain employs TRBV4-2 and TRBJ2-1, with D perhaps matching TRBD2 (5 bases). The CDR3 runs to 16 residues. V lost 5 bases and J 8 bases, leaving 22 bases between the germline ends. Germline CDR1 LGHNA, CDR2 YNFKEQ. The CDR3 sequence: CASSKRADTGFDEQFF. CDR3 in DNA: TGTGCCAGCAGCAAGAGGGCAGATACGGGCTTTGATGAGCAGTTCTTC.

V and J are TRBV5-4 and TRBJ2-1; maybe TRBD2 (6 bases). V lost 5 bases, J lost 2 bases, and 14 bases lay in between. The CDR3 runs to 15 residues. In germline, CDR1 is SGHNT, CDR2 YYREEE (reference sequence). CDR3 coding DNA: TGTGCCAGCAGTCCGGGAGATAATACCTACAATGAGCAGTTCTTC. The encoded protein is CASSPGDNTYNEQFF.

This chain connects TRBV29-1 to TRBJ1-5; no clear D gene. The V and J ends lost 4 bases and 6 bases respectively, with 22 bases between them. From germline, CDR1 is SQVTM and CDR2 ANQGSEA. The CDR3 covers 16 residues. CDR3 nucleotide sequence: TGCAGCGTTGCTGAGCAGGCCGGGGTAGGAGGTCAGCCCCAGCATTTT. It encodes CSVAEQAGVGGQPQHF. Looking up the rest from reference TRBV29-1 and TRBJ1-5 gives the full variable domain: SAVISQKPSRDICQRGTSLTIQCQVDSQVTMMFWYRQQPGQSLTLIATANQGSEATYESGFVIDKFPISRPNLTFSTLTVSNMSPEDSSIYLCSVAEQAGVGGQPQHFGDGTRLSIL.

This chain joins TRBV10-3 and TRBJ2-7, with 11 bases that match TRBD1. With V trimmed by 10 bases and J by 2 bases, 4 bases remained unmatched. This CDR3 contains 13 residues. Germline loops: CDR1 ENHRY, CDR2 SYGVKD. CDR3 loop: CATGQGAAYEQYF. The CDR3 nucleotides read TGTGCCACTGGACAGGGGGCCGCCTACGAGCAGTACTTC.

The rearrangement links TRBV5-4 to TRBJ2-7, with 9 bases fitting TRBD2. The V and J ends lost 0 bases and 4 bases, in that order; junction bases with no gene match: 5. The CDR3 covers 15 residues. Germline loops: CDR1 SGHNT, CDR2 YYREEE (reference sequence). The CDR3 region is CASSLVGSGGYEQYF. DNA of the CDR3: TGTGCCAGCAGCTTGGTGGGTAGCGGGGGTTACGAGCAGTACTTC.

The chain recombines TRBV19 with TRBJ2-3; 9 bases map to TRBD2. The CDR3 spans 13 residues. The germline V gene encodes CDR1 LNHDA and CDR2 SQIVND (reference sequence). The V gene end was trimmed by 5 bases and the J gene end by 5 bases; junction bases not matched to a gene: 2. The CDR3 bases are TGTGCCAGTAGTCCAGCGGGGGGAGATACGCAGTATTTT. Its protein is CASSPAGGDTQYF.

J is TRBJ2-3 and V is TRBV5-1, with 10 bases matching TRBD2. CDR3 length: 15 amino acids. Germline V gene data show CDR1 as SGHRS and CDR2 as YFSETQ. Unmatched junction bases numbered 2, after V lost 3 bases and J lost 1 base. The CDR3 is CASSSSGRGTDTQYF. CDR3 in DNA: TGCGCCAGCAGCTCAAGCGGGAGGGGCACAGATACGCAGTATTTT.

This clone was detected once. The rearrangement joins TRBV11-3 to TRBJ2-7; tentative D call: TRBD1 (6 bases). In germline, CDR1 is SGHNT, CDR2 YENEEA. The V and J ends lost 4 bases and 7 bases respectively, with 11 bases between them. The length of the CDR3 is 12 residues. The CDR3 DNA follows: TGTGCCAGCAGCTCTGAACAGGGAGAGCAGTACTTC. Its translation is CASSSEQGEQYF.